Here is one T cell receptor beta chain with its context. This sample was included in a study of cytomegalovirus exposure and HLA in healthy donors. In the PCR, 60 Vbeta and 13 Jbeta primers were used. The table came from immunoSEQ multiplex PCR; TCRdb's copy has only in-frame clones and leaves some out. Of 150,000 to 200,000 clones listed, roughly 84% were seen once; the top ten hold about 0.25%. The CDR3 has 15 residues. The J segment lost 0 bases and the V segment lost 3 bases, leaving 2 bases of the junction unmatched. Germline values: CDR1 SGDLS, CDR2 YYNGEE. Specimen: PBMCs. V usage is TRBV9 and J usage is TRBJ2-2; 7 nucleotides agree with TRBD2. This TCR came from a boy younger than 18 in good health and CMV-seronegative. CDR3 loop: CASSASGANTGELFF. The CDR3 DNA reads TGTGCCAGCAGCGCGAGCGGGGCGAACACCGGGGAGCTGTTTTTT.